The 30 T cell receptor beta chains below were found in one sample sequenced in a study of T cell changes during pregnancy in multiple sclerosis. Generated by immunoSEQ multiplex PCR, the TCRdb table keeps only in-frame clones and is missing some. Among roughly 97,000 clones listed, around nine tenths were seen once. The material sequenced was peripheral blood, taken in the second trimester of pregnancy. The receptors were gathered from a female donor in good health, enrolled as a control in a pregnancy study.

V usage is TRBV19 and J usage is TRBJ1-1; a possible D gene is TRBD1 (5 bases). V dropped 4 bases and J dropped 5 bases, with 11 bases sitting between them. Germline-derived CDR1 and CDR2 are LNHDA and SQIVND (reference sequence). CDR3 length equals 13 residues. DNA of the CDR3: TGTGCCAGTAGTACGCAGGGCCTAACTGAAGCTTTCTTT. Translated, it gives CASSTQGLTEAFF.

The J gene is TRBJ1-5, the V gene TRBV5-6; TRBD1 aligns across 7 bases. Germline loops: CDR1 SGHDT, CDR2 YYEEEE. After removal of 2 bases from V and 4 bases from J, the junction contained 6 bases not matched to a gene. The CDR3 runs to 15 residues. DNA for the CDR3: TGTGCCAGCAGCTTCTCACCAGGGGGGAATCAGCCCCAGCATTTT. It translates to CASSFSPGGNQPQHF.

V and J are TRBV5-4 and TRBJ2-3, with TRBD1 identical over 10 bases. Germline CDR1 and CDR2: SGHNT and YYREEE (reference sequence). V shed 4 bases and J 5 bases; nucleotides not matched to a gene: 7. The CDR3 is 15 residues long. This CDR3 reads CASSGGTGAGDTQYF. CDR3 bases: TGTGCCAGCAGCGGCGGGACAGGGGCCGGAGATACGCAGTATTTT.

The chain uses TRBV6-1 and TRBJ2-1, with 9 bases matching TRBD2. Trimming at V came to 10 bases and at J to 3 bases, leaving 10 bases not matched to a gene. The germline CDR1 and CDR2 sequences are MNHNS and SASEGT. The length of the CDR3 is 15 residues. The chain's CDR3 is CATGTAGGYYNEQFF. CDR3 DNA: TGTGCCACCGGAACAGCGGGGGGCTACTACAATGAGCAGTTCTTC.

The chain links TRBV5-1 to TRBJ2-1, with 12 positions matching TRBD2. CDR1 SGHRS and CDR2 YFSETQ come from the germline V gene. V dropped 5 bases and J dropped 4; count of bases not matched to a gene: 19. The CDR3 extends over 20 amino acids. As DNA, the CDR3 is TGCGCCAGCAGGATGGCCGGGGACAGGGCCGGACTAGCGGGATACAATGAGCAGTTCTTC. As protein: CASRMAGDRAGLAGYNEQFF.

This sequence joins TRBV28 and TRBJ2-1, with D possibly TRBD1 on 5 matching bases. The CDR3 is 18 amino acids. Germline CDR1 is MDHEN and CDR2 is SYDVKM. Trimming took 6 bases from V and 5 from J, leaving 26 bases between them. The CDR3 spells CASSRDFGRDRDNNEQFF. CDR3 in DNA: TGTGCCAGCAGCCGCGATTTTGGCAGGGATAGAGACAACAATGAGCAGTTCTTC.

The chain uses TRBV18 and TRBJ1-6; 8 positions agree with TRBD1. The CDR3 spans 14 residues. Germline values: CDR1 KGHSH, CDR2 LQKENI. The V and J ends lost 4 bases and 9 bases, in that order; junction bases with no gene match: 5. DNA of the CDR3: TGTGCCAGCTCACTGGGACAGGTGGGTTCACCCCTCCACTTT. Protein sequence: CASSLGQVGSPLHF.

The sample holds a few counts of this clone. The chain has TRBV6-5 and TRBJ2-2, with D possibly TRBD2 on 6 matching bases. In germline, CDR1 is MNHEY, CDR2 SVGAGI. Between the trimmed V and J ends, which lost 2 bases and 1 base, there was a span of 8 bases. The CDR3 contains 15 residues. CDR3 sequence: CASSYRAGNTGELFF. The CDR3 nucleotides are TGTGCCAGCAGTTACCGAGCGGGGAACACCGGGGAGCTGTTTTTT.

The chain employs TRBV25-1 and TRBJ2-5; no firm D call. Germline V lookup: CDR1 MGHDK, CDR2 SYGVNS. The CDR3 totals 15 residues. V dropped 0 bases and J dropped 2 bases, with 10 bases sitting between them. The CDR3 here is CASSEYRGKQETQYF. The CDR3 DNA is TGTGCCAGCAGTGAATATAGAGGCAAACAAGAGACCCAGTACTTC.

This clone was detected only once. Other DNA sequences from this sample encode an identical CDR3 as well. The V gene is TRBV2, the J gene TRBJ1-2; a weak D match, TRBD1 (6 bases). V was cut by 9 bases and J by 1 base, with 12 bases left in between. The CDR3 is 13 residues long. CDR1 and CDR2 from the germline V gene are SNHLY and FYNNEI. CDR3 protein: CASSVDSNYGYTF. In DNA, the CDR3 is TGTGCCAGTAGCGTGGACAGTAACTATGGCTACACCTTC.

The chain carries TRBV7-2 and TRBJ2-5; D is ambiguous. CDR1 and CDR2 from the germline V gene are SGHTA and FQGNSA. The CDR3 length is 12 residues. V was cut by 10 bases and J by 1 base, with 10 bases left in between. CDR3 protein: CATGLRQETQYF. CDR3 bases: TGTGCCACCGGTCTACGCCAAGAGACCCAGTACTTC.

CDR3 sequence reads: CASSPARGNEKLFF. The CDR3 nucleotides read TGTGCCAGCAGTCCTGCCAGGGGGAATGAAAAACTGTTTTTT. This rearrangement joins TRBV6-6 to TRBJ1-4, with 7 bases fitting TRBD1. CDR3 length: 14 residues. J gave up 5 bases and V 5 bases, and 5 bases lay outside the gene matches. Per the germline V gene, CDR1 is MNHNY and CDR2 is SVGAGI (reference sequence).

V usage is TRBV19 and J usage is TRBJ2-7; a possible D gene is TRBD2 (5 bases). The CDR3 runs 13 residues. CDR1 and CDR2 (germline): LNHDA, SQIVND (reference sequence). The V end lost 4 bases, the J end lost 8 bases, and 15 bases lay between the germline ends. In DNA, the CDR3 is TGTGCCAGTAGTACCGGACGGGGAGAAAAGCAGTACTTC. It specifies CASSTGRGEKQYF.

V gene TRBV11-2 combines with J gene TRBJ1-6; D is unresolved. The CDR3 covers 16 residues. The ends were cut back, 1 base at V and 2 bases at J, with 9 bases in the middle. Germline V lookup: CDR1 SGHAT, CDR2 FQNNGV. The CDR3 bases are TGTGCCAGCAGCTTAGTCGGAGGGCCCTATAATTCACCCCTCCACTTT. Translation gives CASSLVGGPYNSPLHF.

The V gene is TRBV5-8, the J gene TRBJ1-1, with D unclear. V lost 0 bases, J lost 4 bases, and 13 bases lay in between. The CDR3 length is 15 residues. Germline V CDR1 and CDR2: SGHTS, YDEGEE. The CDR3 DNA reads TGTGCCAGCAGCTTGGGCACCCCGAGGAGCACTGAAGCTTTCTTT. Encoded protein: CASSLGTPRSTEAFF.

This rearrangement joins TRBV11-2 to TRBJ2-7; TRBD2 might be the D (6 bases). Germline V lookup: CDR1 SGHAT, CDR2 FQNNGV. The CDR3 covers 16 residues. V lost 1 base, J lost 4 bases, and 17 bases lay in between. CDR3 DNA sequence: TGTGCCAGCAGCTTAGCTGGGGCTAGCGCGATTTACGAGCAGTACTTC. Its translation is CASSLAGASAIYEQYF.

The rearrangement uses TRBV2 and TRBJ1-6, with D maybe TRBD1 (6 bases). Germline lookup yields CDR1 SNHLY and CDR2 FYNNEI. The CDR3 length is 14 residues. Trimming took off 6 bases at V and 10 bases at J, with 16 bases between the two ends. The CDR3 region is CASSPNRVGSPLHF. CDR3 nucleotides: TGTGCCAGCAGCCCTAACAGGGTAGGATCACCCCTCCACTTT.

This clone has just one count. The rearrangement links TRBV27 to TRBJ2-7; TRBD1 aligns across 7 bases. V was pared by 5 bases and J by 0 bases, with 4 bases of the junction left unmatched. Germline V gene lookup returns CDR1 MNHEY and CDR2 SMNVEV (reference sequence). This CDR3 has 14 amino acids. The CDR3 protein is CASSRQGHSYEQYF. The CDR3 coding sequence is TGTGCCAGCAGTAGACAGGGCCACTCCTACGAGCAGTACTTC.

Concerning this clone: The sample contains more than one DNA sequence encoding this CDR3. The chain employs TRBV2 and TRBJ2-2, with TRBD2 as a possible D gene (6 bases). With 0 bases removed from V and 3 bases from J, the gap between germline ends came to 8 bases. The length of the CDR3 is 15 residues. Germline V lookup: CDR1 SNHLY, CDR2 FYNNEI. CDR3 loop: CASSEAGEDTGELFF. In DNA form, the CDR3 reads TGTGCCAGCAGTGAAGCGGGGGAGGACACCGGGGAGCTGTTTTTT. Full variable domain (rest looked up from reference TRBV2 and TRBJ2-2): EPEVTQTPSHQVTQMGQEVILRCVPISNHLYFYWYRQILGQKVEFLVSFYNNEISEKSEIFDDQFSVERPDGSNFTLKIRSTKLEDSAMYFCASSEAGEDTGELFFGEGSRLTVL.

The chain joins TRBV18 to TRBJ2-2; D is perhaps TRBD2 (6 bases). The V and J ends lost 3 bases and 4 bases respectively, with 12 bases between them. Germline CDR1 KGHSH, CDR2 LQKENI. This CDR3 contains 15 residues. CDR3 sequence: CASSPPQGGTGELFF. CDR3 DNA sequence: TGTGCCAGCTCACCCCCCCAGGGAGGCACCGGGGAGCTGTTTTTT.

V and J are TRBV4-3 and TRBJ2-7; tentative D call: TRBD2 (5 bases). Germline V CDR1 and CDR2: LGHNA, YSLEER. The germline V and J ends were trimmed by 0 bases and 4 bases, with 19 bases remaining between them. This CDR3 region has 17 residues. This CDR3 is CASSQDSGFSTPYEQYF. CDR3 DNA: TGCGCCAGCAGCCAAGATTCGGGATTTTCGACCCCTTACGAGCAGTACTTC.

This clone has a single count. J is TRBJ1-4 and V is TRBV5-6; maybe TRBD1 (6 bases). Germline loops: CDR1 SGHDT, CDR2 YYEEEE. Trimming cost V 4 bases and J 4 bases, with 14 bases left between them. The CDR3 extends over 15 amino acids. CDR3 DNA: TGTGCCAGCAGCGTGGGACACCTTTATAATGAAAAACTGTTTTTT. Its protein is CASSVGHLYNEKLFF.

V is TRBV27 and J is TRBJ2-7; possible D gene TRBD1, 6 bases. The CDR3 is made up of 14 amino acids. Germline CDR1 reads MNHEY; CDR2 reads SMNVEV (reference sequence). Trimming stripped 6 bases from V and 4 bases from J, with 16 bases between. The CDR3 is CASSPQQGPYEQYF. DNA of the CDR3: TGTGCCAGCAGCCCACAACAGGGACCGTACGAGCAGTACTTC.

This sequence joins TRBV6-4 and TRBJ1-5; 8 positions match TRBD1. The CDR3 contains 14 residues. Per germline, CDR1 MRHNA and CDR2 SNTAGT. Unmatched junction bases numbered 8, after V lost 6 bases and J lost 7 bases. CDR3 nucleotides: TGTGCCAGCAGGACTACAGGGGGACGACAGCCCCAGCATTTT. Protein: CASRTTGGRQPQHF.

The rearrangement joins TRBV7-2 to TRBJ1-5, with 7 bases that match TRBD1. The V segment lost 3 bases and the J segment 4 bases; nucleotides outside the gene matches: 6. The CDR3 totals 15 residues. Per the germline V gene, CDR1 is SGHTA and CDR2 is FQGNSA. The CDR3 nucleotides read TGTGCCAGCAGCTTGGTCGGGACAGATAATCAGCCCCAGCATTTT. It is translated as CASSLVGTDNQPQHF. The full variable domain, rest sourced from reference TRBV7-2 and TRBJ1-5, is GAGVSQSPSNKVTEKGKDVELRCDPISGHTALYWYRQSLGQGLEFLIYFQGNSAPDKSGLPSDRFSAERTGGSVSTLTIQRTQQEDSAVYLCASSLVGTDNQPQHFGDGTRLSIL.

The chain recombines TRBV27 with TRBJ2-1, with a tentative D call TRBD2 (5 bases). V was shortened by 2 bases and J by 7 bases, with 12 bases between the two germline ends. The CDR3 has 14 residues. The germline gives CDR1 MNHEY, CDR2 SMNVEV (reference sequence). The CDR3 sequence is CASSLGRKGNEQFF. The CDR3 DNA follows: TGTGCCAGCAGTTTAGGGAGAAAGGGTAATGAGCAGTTCTTC.

The chain recombines TRBV14 with TRBJ2-5, with TRBD2 identical over 8 bases. Trimming cost V 3 bases and J 4 bases; bases outside gene matches: 13. CDR3 length equals 17 residues. CDR1 is SGHDN, CDR2 FVKESK, per germline. DNA of the CDR3: TGTGCCAGCAGCCATGCTTCATCCGTAGCGGGGCGAGAGACCCAGTACTTC. This gives the protein CASSHASSVAGRETQYF.

This clone has at least ten counts. The chain carries TRBV2 and TRBJ1-2; D remains ambiguous. Trimming took 6 bases from V and 0 from J, leaving 11 bases between them. Germline CDR1 SNHLY, CDR2 FYNNEI. CDR3 length equals 14 residues. As DNA, the CDR3 is TGTGCCAGCAGAGCCAGCGGGACTAACTATGGCTACACCTTC. It translates to CASRASGTNYGYTF.

CDR3 bases: TGTGCCAGCAGCTTAGACCCGGGACAGGGTTCCCACGAGCAGTACTTC. It encodes CASSLDPGQGSHEQYF. The rearrangement joins TRBV7-9 to TRBJ2-7, with 9 bases fitting TRBD1. Germline lookup yields CDR1 SEHNR and CDR2 FQNEAQ (reference sequence). The CDR3 runs 16 residues. The trim removed 1 base at V and 5 bases at J, leaving 9 bases unmatched.

This chain connects TRBV5-1 to TRBJ1-3, with a tentative D call TRBD1 (5 bases). The germline V gene encodes CDR1 SGHRS and CDR2 YFSETQ. V shed 3 bases and J shed 2 bases, with 15 bases lying between them. The CDR3 has 16 amino acids. In DNA form, the CDR3 reads TGCGCCAGCAGCTGGCGAGAAGGGACTACTGGAAACACCATATATTTT. This encodes CASSWREGTTGNTIYF.